This TCR beta chain derives from a study of vaccination and CD4 T cells after COVID-19. Documented treatment: roughly ten-day PBMC culture with coronavirus spike peptide pools or control peptides (ViraFEST assay). Positive SARS-CoV-2 PCR tests in convalescent patients dated from March to December 2020, pre-Alpha, Beta and Delta. It was with 10 IU/ml IL-2 and around 10 ug/ml peptide pools that roughly 2 million PBMCs per well were cultured. General study findings and limits: Early timepoints after natural infection were not analyzed in these convalescent patients.

Sequence data for DNA of cultured CD4+ T cells were generated by the Oncomine TCR Beta short-read assay. A single record per CDR3 protein comes from TCRdb applying MiXCR to the PCR reads. The repertoire holds around 21,000 distinct CDR3 sequences, around 60% seen once, with approximately 9% in the top ten. With respect to this clonotype: What it binds is unknown.

With 5 bases removed from V and 0 bases from J, the gap between germline ends came to 14 bases. The CDR3 is 17 amino acids. Per germline, CDR1 SGHVS and CDR2 FQNEAQ. The gene calls are TRBV7-8 and TRBJ1-6; possibly TRBD1 for D (5 bases). The starting material was CD4+ T cells from blood, cultured in vitro, obtained after SARS-CoV-2 vaccination. This clonotype was sampled from a human donor who had recovered from COVID-19. The CDR3 loop is CASSPDGARSYNSPLHF. The CDR3, as DNA: TGTGCCAGCAGCCCGGACGGGGCCCGCTCCTATAATTCACCCCTCCACTTT.